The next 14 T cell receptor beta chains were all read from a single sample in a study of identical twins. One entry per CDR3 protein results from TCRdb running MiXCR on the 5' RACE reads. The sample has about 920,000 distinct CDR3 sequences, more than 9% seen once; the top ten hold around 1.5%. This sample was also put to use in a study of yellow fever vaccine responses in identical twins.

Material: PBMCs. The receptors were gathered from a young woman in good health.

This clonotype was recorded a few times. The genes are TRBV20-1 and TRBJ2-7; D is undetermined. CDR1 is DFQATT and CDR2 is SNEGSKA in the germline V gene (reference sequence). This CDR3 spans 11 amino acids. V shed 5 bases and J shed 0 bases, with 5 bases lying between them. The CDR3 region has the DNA TGCAGTGCTGGGGACTCCTACGAGCAGTACGTC. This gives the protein CSAGDSYEQYV.

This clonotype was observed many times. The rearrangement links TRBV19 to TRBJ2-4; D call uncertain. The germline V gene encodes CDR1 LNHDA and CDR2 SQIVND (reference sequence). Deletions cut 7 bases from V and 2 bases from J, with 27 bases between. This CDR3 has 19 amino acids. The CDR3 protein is CASMTTHGGTRIPKNIQYF. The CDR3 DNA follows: TGTGCCAGTATGACGACCCACGGCGGCACGCGGATACCCAAAAACATTCAGTACTTC.

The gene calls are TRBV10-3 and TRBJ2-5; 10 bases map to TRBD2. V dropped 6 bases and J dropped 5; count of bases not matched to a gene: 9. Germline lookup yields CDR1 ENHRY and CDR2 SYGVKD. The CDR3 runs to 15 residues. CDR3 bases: TGTGCCATCAGCCTACTAGCGGGGAGCGGGGAGACCCAGTACTTC. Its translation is CAISLLAGSGETQYF.

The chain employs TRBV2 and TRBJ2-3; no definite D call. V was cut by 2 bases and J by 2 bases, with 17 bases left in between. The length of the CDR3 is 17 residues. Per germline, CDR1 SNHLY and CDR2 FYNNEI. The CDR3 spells CASSERFAGRYTDTQYF. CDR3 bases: TGTGCCAGCAGTGAAAGGTTCGCCGGACGCTACACAGATACGCAGTATTTT.

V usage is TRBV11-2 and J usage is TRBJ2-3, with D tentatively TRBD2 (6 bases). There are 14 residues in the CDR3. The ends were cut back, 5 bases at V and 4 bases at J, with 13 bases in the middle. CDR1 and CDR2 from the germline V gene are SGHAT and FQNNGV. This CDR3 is CASSQGLLSDTQYF. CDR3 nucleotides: TGTGCCAGCAGCCAGGGACTCCTTTCAGATACGCAGTATTTT. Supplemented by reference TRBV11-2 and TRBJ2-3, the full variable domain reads EAGVAQSPRYKIIEKRQSVAFWCNPISGHATLYWYQQILGQGPKLLIQFQNNGVVDDSQLPKDRFSAERLKGVDSTLKIQPAKLEDSAVYLCASSQGLLSDTQYFGPGTRLTVL.

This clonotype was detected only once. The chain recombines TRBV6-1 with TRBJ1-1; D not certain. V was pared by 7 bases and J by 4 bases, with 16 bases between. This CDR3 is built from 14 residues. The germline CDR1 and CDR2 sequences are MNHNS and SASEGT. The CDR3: CASTPVGGITEAFF. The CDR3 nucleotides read TGTGCCAGCACCCCGGTGGGAGGGATCACTGAAGCTTTCTTT.

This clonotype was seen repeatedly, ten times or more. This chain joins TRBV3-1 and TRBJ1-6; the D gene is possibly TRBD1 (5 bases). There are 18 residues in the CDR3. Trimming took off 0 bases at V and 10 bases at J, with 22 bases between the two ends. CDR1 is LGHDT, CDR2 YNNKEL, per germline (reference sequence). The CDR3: CASSQDRSRAGADSPLHF. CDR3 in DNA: TGTGCCAGCAGCCAAGATAGGTCGCGGGCCGGGGCCGACTCACCCCTCCACTTT.

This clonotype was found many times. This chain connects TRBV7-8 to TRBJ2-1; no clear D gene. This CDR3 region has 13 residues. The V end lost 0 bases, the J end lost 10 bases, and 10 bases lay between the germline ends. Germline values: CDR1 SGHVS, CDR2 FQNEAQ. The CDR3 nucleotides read TGTGCCAGCAGCTTAGCGGAGACCCTAGAGCAGTTCTTC. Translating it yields CASSLAETLEQFF.

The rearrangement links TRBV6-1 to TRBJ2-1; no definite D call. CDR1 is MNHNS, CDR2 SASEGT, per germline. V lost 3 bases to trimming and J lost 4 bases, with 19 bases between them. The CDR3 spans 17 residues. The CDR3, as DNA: TGTGCCAGCAGTGATGGGCGACCCACCCGACAATACAATGAGCAGTTCTTC. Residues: CASSDGRPTRQYNEQFF.

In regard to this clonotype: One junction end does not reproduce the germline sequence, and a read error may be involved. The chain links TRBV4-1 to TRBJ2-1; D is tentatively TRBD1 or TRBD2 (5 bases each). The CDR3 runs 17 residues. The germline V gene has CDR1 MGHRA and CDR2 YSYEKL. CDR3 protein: CASSQALPGAPYSEQFF. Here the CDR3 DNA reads TGCGCCAGCAGCCAAGCTCTACCCGGGGCCCCATACAGTGAGCAGTTCTTC.

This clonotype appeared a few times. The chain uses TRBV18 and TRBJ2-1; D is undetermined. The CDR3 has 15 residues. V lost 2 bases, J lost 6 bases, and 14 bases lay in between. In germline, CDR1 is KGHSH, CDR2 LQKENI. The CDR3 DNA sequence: TGTGCCAGCTCACCAATTAGTATAGATATCAATGAGCAGTTCTTC. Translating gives CASSPISIDINEQFF.

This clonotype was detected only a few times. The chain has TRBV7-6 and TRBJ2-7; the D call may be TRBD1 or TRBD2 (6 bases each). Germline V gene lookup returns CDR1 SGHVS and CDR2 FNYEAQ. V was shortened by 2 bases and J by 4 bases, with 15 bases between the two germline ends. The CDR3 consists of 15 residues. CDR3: CASSLWAGHTYEQYF. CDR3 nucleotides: TGTGCCAGCAGCTTATGGGCGGGACATACATACGAGCAGTACTTC.

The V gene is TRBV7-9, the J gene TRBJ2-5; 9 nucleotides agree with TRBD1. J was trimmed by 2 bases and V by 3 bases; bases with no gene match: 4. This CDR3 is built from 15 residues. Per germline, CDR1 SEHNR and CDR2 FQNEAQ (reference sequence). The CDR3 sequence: CASSLWTGAQETQYF. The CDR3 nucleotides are TGTGCCAGCAGCTTGTGGACAGGGGCGCAAGAGACCCAGTACTTC.

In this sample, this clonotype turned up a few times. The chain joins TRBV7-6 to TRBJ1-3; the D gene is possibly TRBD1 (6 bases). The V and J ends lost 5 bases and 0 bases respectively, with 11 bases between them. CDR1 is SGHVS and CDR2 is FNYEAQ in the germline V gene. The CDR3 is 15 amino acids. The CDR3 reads CASSRGGGSGNTIYF. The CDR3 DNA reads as TGTGCCAGCAGCCGCGGAGGGGGCTCTGGAAACACCATATATTTT.